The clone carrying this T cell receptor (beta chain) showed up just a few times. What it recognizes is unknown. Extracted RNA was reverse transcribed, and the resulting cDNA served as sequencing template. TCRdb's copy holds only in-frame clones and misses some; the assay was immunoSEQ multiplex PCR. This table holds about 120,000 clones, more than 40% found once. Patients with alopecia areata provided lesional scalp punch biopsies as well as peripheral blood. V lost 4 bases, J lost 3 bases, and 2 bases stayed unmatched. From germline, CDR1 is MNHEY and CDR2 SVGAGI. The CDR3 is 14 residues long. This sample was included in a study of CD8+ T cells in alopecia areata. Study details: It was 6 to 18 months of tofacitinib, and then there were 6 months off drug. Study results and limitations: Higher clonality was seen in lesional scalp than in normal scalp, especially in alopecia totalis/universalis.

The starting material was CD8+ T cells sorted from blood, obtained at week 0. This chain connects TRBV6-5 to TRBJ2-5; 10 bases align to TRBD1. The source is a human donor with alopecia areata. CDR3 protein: CASSWTGGEETQYF. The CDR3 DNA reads TGTGCCAGCAGTTGGACAGGGGGTGAAGAGACCCAGTACTTC.